This T cell receptor (beta chain) was retrieved from a study of metastatic and nonmetastatic thyroid tumors. Authors' methods: Differences in CDR3 between clinicopathological groups were drawn on to build a classifier intended to discriminate distant-metastatic papillary thyroid cancer patients. TCRdb used MiXCR to call clones anew from the PCR reads. Clone size and V and J calls follow TCRdb, not the original study. This table has about 70,000 clones, less than 20% appearing once. Thyroid surgery took place with no prior treatment in any patient. V gave up 5 bases and J gave up 1 base, with 11 bases separating them. The CDR3 is made up of 14 amino acids. Germline V gene lookup returns CDR1 SEHNR and CDR2 FQNEAQ (reference sequence). This clone was found many times.

What was sequenced was blood. The clonotype originates from a female donor with papillary thyroid cancer or a benign thyroid nodule (not recorded which). Some clones in this sample may be carry-over from other donors' samples. J is TRBJ1-1 and V is TRBV7-9; TRBD1 might be the D (6 bases). The CDR3 nucleotides are TGTGCCAGCAGCGGCACAGGGAAGAACACTGAAGCTTTCTTT. It codes for CASSGTGKNTEAFF.